The 25 T cell receptor beta chains reported below all come from one sample, sequenced in a study of T-cell reconstitution after alpha-beta-depleted transplantation in children. As it was prepared, the TCRbeta library received unique molecular identifiers. Via MiXCR, TCRdb re-called the PCR reads, giving one row per CDR3 protein. The sample lists over 200,000 distinct CDR3 sequences, approximately 9.5% occurring once. The sample in question was PBMCs from the stem cell graft donor, obtained from the stem cell graft. The receptors originated from a human donor who donated a stem cell graft to a child with acute lymphoblastic leukemia.

CDR3 nucleotide sequence: TGCAGTGCTAGACCCAGGGACTCCTACGAGCAGTACTTC. This translates into CSARPRDSYEQYF. This chain connects TRBV20-1 to TRBJ2-7; D is perhaps TRBD1 (5 bases). The CDR3 spans 13 residues. The ends were cut back, 2 bases at V and 0 bases at J, with 8 bases in the middle. Germline V CDR1 and CDR2: DFQATT, SNEGSKA (reference sequence).

CDR3 sequence reads: CASSWDGVSNQPQHF. As DNA, the CDR3 is TGTGCCAGCAGTTGGGACGGGGTTAGCAATCAGCCCCAGCATTTT. This chain joins TRBV2 and TRBJ1-5, with a tentative D call TRBD1 (5 bases). The CDR3 contains 15 residues. In germline, CDR1 is SNHLY, CDR2 FYNNEI. V dropped 5 bases and J dropped 0 bases, with 11 bases sitting between them.

This clonotype came up many times. Germline and junction disagree at one end, which may indicate a read error. CDR3 coding DNA: TGTGCCAGCAGCCAGTTTAGCGGGACGGGGGTCTTC. Protein product: CASSQFSGTGVF. The chain links TRBV7-8 to TRBJ2-1; 8 bases are shared with TRBD2. From germline, CDR1 is SGHVS and CDR2 FQNEAQ. The CDR3 has 12 residues.

This clonotype has only a few counts. The rearrangement links TRBV5-1 to TRBJ2-5, with D possibly being TRBD2 (5 bases). V was cut by 2 bases and J by 1 base, with 15 bases left in between. CDR1 is SGHRS and CDR2 is YFSETQ in the germline V gene. This CDR3 contains 16 residues. The CDR3 here is CASSFGQTTTQETQYF. The CDR3 nucleotides read TGCGCCAGCAGCTTTGGGCAGACTACAACCCAAGAGACCCAGTACTTC.

This clonotype appeared a few times. CDR3 in DNA: TGTGCCAGCAGCCCCCGGGGGGGGGGAGAGACCCAGTACTTC. Translating gives CASSPRGGGETQYF. V usage is TRBV9 and J usage is TRBJ2-5; TRBD2 matches at 8 bases. The junction had 6 bases not matched to a gene; V was cut back by 4 bases and J by 4 bases. Germline V gene lookup returns CDR1 SGDLS and CDR2 YYNGEE. This CDR3 has 14 residues.

There are a few counts of this clonotype. The chain is built from TRBV6-5 and TRBJ2-3, with D possibly TRBD2 on 7 matching bases. The CDR3 spans 14 residues. Germline V gene lookup returns CDR1 MNHEY and CDR2 SVGAGI. Trimming stripped 6 bases from V and 2 bases from J, with 12 bases between. The CDR3 coding sequence is TGTGCCAGCAGATCGGGGGGCTTCACAGATACGCAGTATTTT. This gives the protein CASRSGGFTDTQYF.

This clonotype has just a few counts. The V gene is TRBV6-5, the J gene TRBJ1-2, with 7 bases aligning to TRBD1. Germline V gene sequence: CDR1 MNHEY, CDR2 SVGAGI. The CDR3 spans 13 residues. J gave up 7 bases and V 3 bases, and 5 bases lay outside the gene matches. CDR3 DNA: TGTGCCAGCAGTTATACCTCAGGGGGTGGCTACACCTTC. As protein: CASSYTSGGGYTF.

This clonotype showed up many times. The genes are TRBV7-9 and TRBJ1-5; perhaps TRBD1 as D (5 bases). The CDR3 runs to 12 residues. Germline values: CDR1 SEHNR, CDR2 FQNEAQ (reference sequence). The V end lost 6 bases, the J end lost 8 bases, and 11 bases lay between the germline ends. The chain's CDR3 is CASSDGAEPQHF. The CDR3, as DNA: TGTGCCAGCAGTGATGGGGCTGAGCCCCAGCATTTT.

J is TRBJ2-7 and V is TRBV12-3 or TRBV12-4; a possible D gene is TRBD2 (6 bases). CDR3 size: 15 residues. V shed 1 base and J shed 1 base, with 11 bases lying between them. CDR3 amino acids: CASSLGFGGSYEQYF. CDR3 coding DNA: TGTGCCAGCAGTTTAGGGTTTGGGGGGTCCTACGAGCAGTACTTC.

This clonotype showed up just a few times. This chain connects TRBV21-1 to TRBJ2-5; the listed D gene, TRBD2, was not tested against the DNA. TRBV21-1 is recorded as a pseudogene. The CDR3 contains 16 residues. CDR3: CASSSQRGALEETQYF. The CDR3 region has the DNA TGTGCCAGCAGCAGCCAGCGGGGGGCCCTCGAAGAGACCCAGTACTTC.

This clonotype was counted between two and nine times. CDR3 in amino acids: CASSLVTSGGWSNEQFF. In DNA, the CDR3 is TGCGCCAGCAGCTTGGTTACTAGCGGAGGCTGGTCTAATGAGCAGTTCTTC. The rearrangement joins TRBV5-1 to TRBJ2-1, with 8 bases aligning to TRBD2. The CDR3 length is 17 residues. CDR1 is SGHRS and CDR2 is YFSETQ in the germline V gene. V was clipped by 0 bases and J by 7 bases; unmatched bases: 12.

Many counts were recorded for this clonotype. The V gene is TRBV27, the J gene TRBJ2-5; D is uncertain. Trimming stripped 0 bases from V and 1 base from J, with 9 bases between. The CDR3 contains 15 residues. The germline V gene encodes CDR1 MNHEY and CDR2 SMNVEV (reference sequence). The CDR3 region has the DNA TGTGCCAGCAGTTTATCGATTCCCAGCCAAGAGACCCAGTACTTC. It yields the protein CASSLSIPSQETQYF.

The sample holds many counts of this clonotype. The chain uses TRBV4-3 and TRBJ2-3; D not certain. Trimming took off 0 bases at V and 2 bases at J, with 6 bases between the two ends. The CDR3 is made up of 14 amino acids. Germline V gives CDR1 LGHNA, CDR2 YSLEER. DNA for the CDR3: TGCGCCAGCAGCCAAGATCCTATCACAGATACGCAGTATTTT. It is translated as CASSQDPITDTQYF.

This clonotype occurred many times. The rearrangement joins TRBV20-1 to TRBJ2-1; D is perhaps TRBD2 (5 bases). The CDR3 totals 12 residues. V was shortened by 6 bases and J by 4 bases, with 10 bases between the two germline ends. Germline V lookup: CDR1 DFQATT, CDR2 SNEGSKA (reference sequence). The CDR3 DNA sequence: TGCAGTGCGCGCCGGGGTTACAATGAGCAGTTCTTC. Its translation: CSARRGYNEQFF.

The chain joins TRBV5-1 to TRBJ2-2; D unresolved. Trimming took off 4 bases at V and 4 bases at J, with 11 bases between the two ends. This CDR3 is built from 14 residues. Germline CDR1 is SGHRS and CDR2 is YFSETQ. The CDR3 nucleotides read TGCGCCAGCAGCGCCGCCCCAGGCACCGGGGAGCTGTTTTTT. Translating gives CASSAAPGTGELFF.

This clonotype was counted at least ten times. The rearrangement uses TRBV3-1 and TRBJ2-2; 8 nucleotides align to TRBD2. The CDR3 extends over 15 amino acids. The germline V gene has CDR1 LGHDT and CDR2 YNNKEL (reference sequence). With V trimmed by 8 bases and J by 1 base, 6 bases remained unmatched. The CDR3 region has the DNA TGTGCCAGCGACGGGGGGGCGGGGAACACCGGGGAGCTGTTTTTT. Translation gives CASDGGAGNTGELFF.

The genes are TRBV29-1 and TRBJ2-5; 11 bases agree with TRBD1. J lost 3 bases, V lost 0 bases, and 3 bases had no gene match. In germline, CDR1 is SQVTM, CDR2 ANQGSEA. CDR3 length: 15 amino acids. The CDR3 DNA follows: TGCAGCGTTGAAGATTGGGGACAGGGGGAAGAGACCCAGTACTTC. Its protein product is CSVEDWGQGEETQYF.

This clonotype has a count of ten or more. The gene calls are TRBV27 and TRBJ1-5; 8 bases agree with TRBD1. Trimming removed 2 bases from V and 5 bases from J; junction bases left unmatched: 5. This CDR3 has 15 residues. The germline V gene encodes CDR1 MNHEY and CDR2 SMNVEV (reference sequence). CDR3 DNA: TGTGCCAGCAGTTTACAGGGGGCCTCCTATCAGCCCCAGCATTTT. Protein sequence: CASSLQGASYQPQHF.

The table lists this clonotype with a few counts. This rearrangement joins TRBV12-3 or TRBV12-4 to TRBJ1-1, with D uncertain. The CDR3 has 11 amino acids. Trimming removed 8 bases at V and 6 bases at J, with 10 bases between. CDR3 sequence reads: CASQGAAEAFF. The CDR3 DNA reads TGTGCCAGCCAAGGTGCCGCTGAAGCTTTCTTT.

This clonotype was seen only a few times. The chain links TRBV6-6 to TRBJ1-2; a possible D gene is TRBD1 (5 bases). This CDR3 spans 14 amino acids. The V end lost 6 bases, the J end lost 4 bases, and 15 bases lay between the germline ends. Germline CDR1 and CDR2: MNHNY and SVGAGI (reference sequence). The CDR3 nucleotides are TGTGCCAGCAGGGGACCCTCGGACGTCTATGGCTACACCTTC. Protein: CASRGPSDVYGYTF.

V is TRBV19 and J is TRBJ2-1, with D maybe TRBD2 (6 bases). Per the germline V gene, CDR1 is LNHDA and CDR2 is SQIVND (reference sequence). This CDR3 is 15 amino acids long. V lost 3 bases and J 3 bases, leaving 12 bases between the germline ends. Here the CDR3 DNA reads TGTGCCAGTAGTATGGAGGGTAGTAGCTACAATGAGCAGTTCTTC. Its protein is CASSMEGSSYNEQFF.

This clonotype has only a few counts. The rearrangement joins TRBV20-1 to TRBJ1-5, with D possibly matching TRBD1 (6 bases). Trimming pared 5 bases from V and 3 bases from J, leaving 14 bases between. The CDR3 runs to 14 residues. Germline CDR1 is DFQATT and CDR2 is SNEGSKA (reference sequence). The CDR3 nucleotides are TGCAGTGCTTCCCCCCAGGGGTCCAATCAGCCCCAGCATTTT. Translated, it gives CSASPQGSNQPQHF.

This clonotype was counted at least ten times. This chain joins TRBV5-4 and TRBJ1-1; D remains unclear. Germline CDR1 reads SGHNT; CDR2 reads YYREEE (reference sequence). This CDR3 contains 14 residues. V was clipped by 3 bases and J by 4 bases, with 13 bases between them. CDR3 DNA sequence: TGTGCCAGCAGCTATGGGTCAAGGGCCACTGAAGCTTTCTTT. It encodes CASSYGSRATEAFF.

This clonotype was detected a few times. The chain has TRBV5-1 and TRBJ1-4, with D perhaps TRBD1 (5 bases). The CDR3 extends over 14 amino acids. V was cut by 0 bases and J by 5 bases, with 8 bases left in between. Germline CDR1 SGHRS, CDR2 YFSETQ. CDR3 nucleotides: TGCGCCAGCAGCTTGGAAGGGGTCAATGAAAAACTGTTTTTT. Its translation: CASSLEGVNEKLFF.

This chain joins TRBV27 and TRBJ2-1; D tentatively fits TRBD1 or TRBD2 (7 bases each). The CDR3 covers 18 residues. Trimming cost V 7 bases and J 3 bases, with 25 bases left between them. CDR1 and CDR2 (germline): MNHEY, SMNVEV (reference sequence). The CDR3 is CASTTQGGAFSFYNEQFF. DNA of the CDR3: TGTGCCAGCACCACCCAGGGGGGGGCTTTTTCCTTCTACAATGAGCAGTTCTTC.